This TCR beta chain was captured in a study of T cell responses to AZD1222 COVID-19 vaccine. TCRdb's table, derived via immunoSEQ multiplex PCR, lists solely in-frame clones and lacks some. This sample has about 110,000 clones, with less than 90% found just once. Study-wide results and caveats: Per reports, nearly half of all spike-specific TCRs target regions that are unmutated in variants.

V was trimmed by 2 bases and J by 0 bases, leaving 10 bases between them. The germline gives CDR1 MNHNS, CDR2 SASEGT. The CDR3 contains 15 residues. Note on this clone: Its antigen is as yet unknown.

The gene calls are TRBV6-1 and TRBJ1-2; D unclear. This sequence was found in an adult in good health. Sample: peripheral blood, taken on day 0 of AZD1222 vaccination. The CDR3 reads CASSEPAAANYGYTF. CDR3 DNA sequence: TGTGCCAGCAGTGAACCAGCGGCCGCTAACTATGGCTACACCTTC.